Below, 28 T cell receptor beta chains from the same sample are listed, as sequenced in a study of CD8 T cells in ankylosing spondylitis. TCRdb used MiXCR to reprocess the 5' RACE reads, holding one entry per CDR3 protein. This sample has approximately 35,000 distinct CDR3 sequences; about 11% occur once, and the top ten carry around 20%. Specimen: synovial fluid, either unsorted or a sorted T cell fraction (not recorded which). These receptors all stem from a male donor with ankylosing spondylitis.

In the case of this clonotype: One end of the junction varies from germline; a read error may be responsible. The chain employs TRBV5-1 and TRBJ1-4, with D unresolved. This CDR3 spans 13 amino acids. CDR1 and CDR2 (germline): SGHRS, YFSETQ. The CDR3 DNA reads as TGCGCCAGCGGAGCTGGAGATAATGAAGAACTGTTTTTT. Its translation is CASGAGDNEELFF.

V and J are TRBV3-1 and TRBJ2-4; a weak D match, TRBD2 (6 bases). This CDR3 is built from 14 residues. CDR1 LGHDT and CDR2 YNNKEL come from the germline V gene (reference sequence). Trimming left V 7 bases short and J 4 bases short, with 14 bases between. The CDR3 here is CASNSGTSKNIQYF. CDR3 sequence (DNA): TGTGCCAGCAACTCCGGGACTTCGAAAAACATTCAGTACTTC. Combining the CDR3 with reference TRBV3-1 and TRBJ2-4 gives the whole variable domain DTAVSQTPKYLVTQMGNDKSIKCEQNLGHDTMYWYKQDSKKFLKIMFSYNNKELIINETVPNRFSPKSPDKAHLNLHINSLELGDSAVYFCASNSGTSKNIQYFGAGTRLSVL.

This clonotype was counted only a few times. CDR3 nucleotide sequence: TGCAGTGCGCGCTCCCACCGGGGTAGCAACACCGGGGAGCTGTTTTTT. Its protein is CSARSHRGSNTGELFF. The V call is TRBV20-1, the J call TRBJ2-2, with a tentative D call TRBD2 (5 bases). The CDR3 extends over 16 amino acids. V was cut by 6 bases and J by 2 bases, with 19 bases left in between. Germline-derived CDR1 and CDR2 are DFQATT and SNEGSKA (reference sequence).

This clonotype was seen a few times. V usage is TRBV20-1 and J usage is TRBJ2-1, with 7 bases that match TRBD2. The CDR3 runs 15 residues. CDR1 and CDR2 from the germline V gene are DFQATT and SNEGSKA (reference sequence). The V segment lost 3 bases and the J segment 9 bases; nucleotides outside the gene matches: 14. The CDR3 DNA reads as TGCAGTGCTAGGGGGCCTGCGGGAGTGGATGGTGAGCAGTTCTTC. Translation: CSARGPAGVDGEQFF.

The rearrangement uses TRBV19 and TRBJ1-1, with D unclear. The V and J ends lost 6 bases and 5 bases respectively, with 13 bases between them. CDR1 is LNHDA and CDR2 is SQIVND in the germline V gene (reference sequence). The CDR3 covers 13 residues. The DNA of the CDR3 is TGTGCCAGTAGACCGGCCGAGTCAACTGAAGCTTTCTTT. Protein product: CASRPAESTEAFF.

Ten or more counts support this clonotype. The chain couples TRBV20-1 to TRBJ1-1; D is ambiguous. Germline CDR1 and CDR2: DFQATT and SNEGSKA (reference sequence). V lost 5 bases and J 6 bases, leaving 10 bases between the germline ends. CDR3 length: 11 amino acids. Written as DNA, the CDR3 is TGCAGTGCTCAACAAGGAGCTGAAGCTTTCTTT. Its translation: CSAQQGAEAFF.

In this sample, this clonotype turned up many times. V usage is TRBV12-3 or TRBV12-4 and J usage is TRBJ1-1; 9 bases fit TRBD1. The V segment lost 7 bases and the J segment 4 bases; nucleotides outside the gene matches: 7. The CDR3 has 14 amino acids. CDR3 loop: CASTPGQGGTEAFF. CDR3 nucleotide sequence: TGTGCCAGCACCCCGGGACAGGGAGGCACTGAAGCTTTCTTT.

There are many counts of this clonotype. J is TRBJ2-1 and V is TRBV30; 7 nucleotides align to TRBD2. The germline gives CDR1 GTSNPN, CDR2 SVGIG (reference sequence). The CDR3 loop spans 15 amino acids. V shed 2 bases and J 3 bases; nucleotides not matched to a gene: 7. The chain's CDR3 is CAWSSGSGIYNEQFF. CDR3 nucleotide sequence: TGTGCCTGGAGTTCGGGGAGCGGGATCTACAATGAGCAGTTCTTC. Full variable domain (rest looked up from reference TRBV30 and TRBJ2-1): SQTIHQWPATLVQPVGSPLSLECTVEGTSNPNLYWYRQAAGRGLQLLFYSVGIGQISSEVPQNLSASRPQDRQFILSSKKLLLSDSGFYLCAWSSGSGIYNEQFFGPGTRLTVL.

V usage is TRBV5-6 and J usage is TRBJ2-1; 13 bases align to TRBD2. Looked up from germline, CDR1 is SGHDT and CDR2 is YYEEEE. The CDR3 runs to 16 residues. Trimming took 4 bases from V and 8 from J; bases not matched to a gene: 9. The CDR3, as DNA: TGTGCCAGCAGCAGAACTAGCGGGAGGGCCTGGGATGAGCAGTTCTTC. It codes for CASSRTSGRAWDEQFF. The complete variable domain, with remaining parts taken from reference TRBV5-6 and TRBJ2-1, reads DAGVTQSPTHLIKTRGQQVTLRCSPKSGHDTVSWYQQALGQGPQFIFQYYEEEERQRGNFPDRFSGHQFPNYSSELNVNALLLGDSALYLCASSRTSGRAWDEQFFGPGTRLTVL.

This clonotype was recorded at least ten times. The chain carries TRBV5-1 and TRBJ2-6, with TRBD1 identical over 8 bases. The germline V gene encodes CDR1 SGHRS and CDR2 YFSETQ. This CDR3 has 15 amino acids. J lost 11 bases, V lost 3 bases, and 10 bases had no gene match. The CDR3 reads CASSSTDRGYHVLTF. CDR3 coding DNA: TGCGCCAGCAGCTCAACAGACAGGGGTTACCACGTCCTGACTTTC. Filled out from reference TRBV5-1 and TRBJ2-6, the complete variable domain reads KAGVTQTPRYLIKTRGQQVTLSCSPISGHRSVSWYQQTPGQGLQFLFEYFSETQRNKGNFPGRFSGRQFSNSRSEMNVSTLELGDSALYLCASSSTDRGYHVLTFGAGSRLTVL.

The V and J genes are TRBV6-5 and TRBJ2-5; no firm D call. The CDR3 runs to 13 residues. Germline CDR1 is MNHEY and CDR2 is SVGAGI. The germline V and J ends were trimmed by 5 bases and 2 bases, with 9 bases remaining between them. The CDR3 bases are TGTGCCAGCAGTAACCGGGTACAAGAGACCCAGTACTTC. Translated: CASSNRVQETQYF.

This clonotype was recorded at least ten times. V and J are TRBV29-1 and TRBJ1-1; D remains ambiguous. CDR1 SQVTM and CDR2 ANQGSEA come from the germline V gene. The CDR3 covers 11 residues. V lost 0 bases, J lost 9 bases, and 8 bases lay in between. The CDR3 loop is CSVEDYRQAFF. The CDR3 DNA reads as TGCAGCGTTGAAGATTACCGGCAAGCTTTCTTT.

This clonotype was counted at least ten times. The chain couples TRBV29-1 to TRBJ2-4, with D perhaps matching TRBD2 (6 bases). Trimming left V 5 bases short and J 0 bases short, with 14 bases between. Germline assignment: CDR1 SQVTM and CDR2 ANQGSEA. There are 15 residues in the CDR3. CDR3 nucleotide sequence: TGCAGCGTTTTCCGGGACTCTGGAGCCAAAAACATTCAGTACTTC. Amino acid sequence: CSVFRDSGAKNIQYF.

The CDR3 coding sequence is TGTGCCAGCAGCGAACGGGAAACCGCGCATAGAGAGCAGTACTTC. This encodes CASSERETAHREQYF. The chain is built from TRBV7-9 and TRBJ2-7, with D possibly matching TRBD2 (5 bases). The V end lost 5 bases, the J end lost 7 bases, and 21 bases lay between the germline ends. This CDR3 has 15 amino acids. CDR1 and CDR2 (germline): SEHNR, FQNEAQ (reference sequence).

The V gene is TRBV11-2, the J gene TRBJ1-2, with 9 bases that match TRBD1. Germline CDR1 reads SGHAT; CDR2 reads FQNNGV. J lost 4 bases, V lost 5 bases, and 5 bases had no gene match. The length of the CDR3 is 14 residues. The chain's CDR3 is CASSLGQGSYGYTF. CDR3 nucleotide sequence: TGTGCCAGCAGCCTGGGACAGGGCAGCTATGGCTACACCTTC.

This clonotype was picked up many times. The gene calls are TRBV20-1 and TRBJ1-2; no clear D gene. CDR1 and CDR2 from the germline V gene are DFQATT and SNEGSKA (reference sequence). The CDR3 length is 9 residues. Trimming stripped 4 bases from V and 8 bases from J, with 5 bases between. CDR3 DNA sequence: TGCAGTGCTATCCGGGGCTACACCTTC. Translated, it gives CSAIRGYTF.

A remark on this clonotype: A clone one base away is much larger, so this may be a read error. The V and J genes are TRBV9 and TRBJ2-1; D is possibly TRBD2 (5 bases). The germline V gene has CDR1 SGDLS and CDR2 YYNGEE. The CDR3 spans 15 residues. The CDR3 DNA reads TGTGCCAGCAGCGTAGAGCGGTGGGCCTACTATGAGCAGTTCTTC. Protein: CASSVERWAYYEQFF.

The CDR3 spells CASTTGFYEQYF. CDR3 nucleotides: TGTGCCAGCACCACAGGTTTCTACGAGCAGTACTTC. This chain uses TRBV12-3 or TRBV12-4 with TRBJ2-7, with D maybe TRBD1 (5 bases). The CDR3 extends over 12 amino acids. Trimming stripped 7 bases from V and 3 bases from J, with 10 bases between.

This clonotype was seen many times. The rearrangement uses TRBV6-5 and TRBJ1-1; D is uncertain. V lost 2 bases and J lost 2, with 3 bases in between. The CDR3 sequence is 12 residues long. The germline gives CDR1 MNHEY, CDR2 SVGAGI. CDR3 amino acids: CASSYSNTEAFF. The CDR3 DNA follows: TGTGCCAGCAGTTACAGTAACACTGAAGCTTTCTTT.

This chain connects TRBV11-3 to TRBJ1-1; maybe TRBD1 (6 bases). Per the germline V gene, CDR1 is SGHNT and CDR2 is YENEEA. The CDR3 is 14 amino acids. V lost 4 bases and J lost 1, with 10 bases in between. CDR3 coding DNA: TGTGCCAGCAGCTGGGACACGCAGAACACTGAAGCTTTCTTT. Translated: CASSWDTQNTEAFF.

This clonotype was seen more than once but under ten times. This chain uses TRBV18 with TRBJ1-4; D unresolved. The CDR3 has 13 residues. Trimming stripped 2 bases from V and 7 bases from J, with 8 bases between. From germline, CDR1 is KGHSH and CDR2 LQKENI. CDR3 in DNA: TGTGCCAGCTCACCAGGGCCAGCTGAAAAACTGTTTTTT. It encodes CASSPGPAEKLFF.

The V call is TRBV6-2 or TRBV6-3, the J call TRBJ1-1; D is unresolved. Germline assignment: CDR1 MNHEY and CDR2 SVGEGT. There are 13 residues in the CDR3. V shed 4 bases and J shed 8 bases, with 14 bases lying between them. The DNA of the CDR3 is TGTGCCAGCAGTTTAGCAGGCGGGCTCGAAGCTTTCTTT. This encodes CASSLAGGLEAFF.

The sample holds many counts of this clonotype. The chain recombines TRBV6-5 with TRBJ2-7; D perhaps matches TRBD1 (6 bases). V was shortened by 2 bases and J by 0 bases, with 11 bases between the two germline ends. The germline V gene has CDR1 MNHEY and CDR2 SVGAGI. This CDR3 contains 15 residues. This CDR3 reads CASSYRTESSYEQYF. The CDR3 nucleotides read TGTGCCAGCAGTTACCGGACAGAGAGCTCCTACGAGCAGTACTTC.

The chain couples TRBV4-1 to TRBJ1-5, with D maybe TRBD1 (5 bases). This CDR3 is 15 amino acids long. CDR1 is MGHRA and CDR2 is YSYEKL in the germline V gene. Deletions cut 9 bases from V and 0 bases from J, with 15 bases between. CDR3 region: CASKGHRNSNQPQHF. The DNA for the CDR3 is TGCGCCAGTAAAGGACACCGTAATAGCAATCAGCCCCAGCATTTT.

This clonotype appeared many times. The V gene is TRBV11-2, the J gene TRBJ2-5, with TRBD1 matching over 10 bases. The V gene's germline CDR1 is SGHAT and CDR2 FQNNGV. The CDR3 is 15 amino acids. V lost 5 bases, J lost 4 bases, and 7 bases stayed unmatched. In nucleotides, the CDR3 is TGTGCCAGCAGCACCCTGACAGGGGGCGCAGAGACCCAGTACTTC. Protein product: CASSTLTGGAETQYF.

On this clonotype: A read error may explain this, as a much larger clone is one base away. The gene calls are TRBV19 and TRBJ2-7, with D tentatively TRBD1 (5 bases). Germline V CDR1 and CDR2: LNHDA, SQIVND (reference sequence). The CDR3 sequence is 12 residues long. The CDR3 DNA sequence: TGTCCCAGTAGTATAGGGGCTGGCGAGCAGTACTTC. Protein product: CPSSIGAGEQYF.

This rearrangement joins TRBV19 to TRBJ2-7, with a possible D match to TRBD2 (5 bases). With 1 base removed from V and 6 bases from J, the gap between germline ends came to 16 bases. Germline CDR1 is LNHDA and CDR2 is SQIVND (reference sequence). This CDR3 spans 15 amino acids. The CDR3 DNA is TGTGCCAGTAGTATAGTAACCGGGGAAGCGGCCGAGCAGTACTTC. Its translation is CASSIVTGEAAEQYF.

This chain links TRBV11-3 with TRBJ2-7; unclear D gene. With 4 bases removed from V and 3 bases from J, the gap between germline ends came to 4 bases. The CDR3 runs to 11 residues. Per germline, CDR1 SGHNT and CDR2 YENEEA. The CDR3 bases are TGTGCCAGCAGCTCCAACTACGAGCAGTACTTC. It encodes CASSSNYEQYF.